A single sample gave rise to the 11 T cell receptor beta chains below, sequenced in a study of blood T cell repertoires in COVID-19. Sequencing was performed with immunoSEQ multiplex PCR; in TCRdb, only in-frame clones are kept and a portion is missing. The sample shows tens of thousands of clones, approximately 86% of them seen only once. Sequencing used peripheral blood. The receptors derive from a man in his sixties with acute or convalescent COVID-19.

The genes are TRBV3-1 (or the pseudogene TRBV3-2) and TRBJ2-2; D remains unclear. The CDR3 loop spans 13 amino acids. The V and J ends lost 3 bases and 5 bases respectively, with 7 bases between them. From germline, CDR1 is LGHDT and CDR2 YNNKEL (reference sequence). The CDR3 DNA is TGTGCCAGCAGCCACCCCCGGACCGGGGAGCTGTTTTTT. Translation: CASSHPRTGELFF.

The rearrangement links TRBV5-4 to TRBJ1-3; D is perhaps TRBD1 (5 bases). The germline V gene has CDR1 SGHNT and CDR2 YYREEE (reference sequence). With 5 bases removed from V and 0 bases from J, the gap between germline ends came to 24 bases. The CDR3 has 19 amino acids. CDR3 in amino acids: CASRNRDSKTDFSGNTIYF. As DNA, the CDR3 is TGTGCCAGCAGAAACCGGGACTCCAAAACCGATTTCTCTGGAAACACCATATATTTT.

The chain carries TRBV28 and TRBJ1-3, with D possibly matching TRBD1 (5 bases). The CDR3 has 14 amino acids. Germline V CDR1 and CDR2: MDHEN, SYDVKM. The chain's CDR3 is CASGRVTSGNTIYF. The CDR3 DNA is TGTGCGTCGGGCAGGGTCACCTCTGGAAACACCATATATTTT. The variable domain in full, with the rest retrieved from reference TRBV28 and TRBJ1-3, is DVKVTQSSRYLVKRTGEKVFLECVQDMDHENMFWYRQDPGLGLRLIYFSYDVKMKEKGDIPEGYSVSREKKERFSLILESASTNQTSMYLCASGRVTSGNTIYFGEGSWLTVV.

This chain links TRBV11-2 with TRBJ2-7; 12 positions match TRBD2. The germline V gene encodes CDR1 SGHAT and CDR2 FQNNGV. The CDR3 runs to 15 residues. Trimming removed 6 bases from V and 2 bases from J; junction bases left unmatched: 5. The CDR3 protein is CASSPRLAGAYEQYF. The CDR3 DNA follows: TGTGCCAGCAGTCCTCGACTAGCGGGAGCCTACGAGCAGTACTTC.

Here the CDR3 DNA reads TGTGCCAGCAGTCAGGGGGTCTCCGGCGAAAAACTGTTTTTT. Translation: CASSQGVSGEKLFF. The V and J genes are TRBV2 and TRBJ1-4; 7 bases fit TRBD1. With V trimmed by 5 bases and J by 8 bases, 8 bases remained unmatched. The CDR3 consists of 14 residues. Germline V gene lookup returns CDR1 SNHLY and CDR2 FYNNEI.

This clone was seen just once. Different DNA sequences within this sample yield the same CDR3. The chain has TRBV10-3 and TRBJ2-5; TRBD1 matches at 8 bases. The V gene's germline CDR1 is ENHRY and CDR2 SYGVKD. With V trimmed by 3 bases and J by 1 base, 1 base remained unmatched. The CDR3 is 14 amino acids. This chain's CDR3 is CAISEGQGQETQYF. The CDR3, as DNA: TGTGCCATCAGTGAAGGACAGGGCCAAGAGACCCAGTACTTC.

The rearrangement joins TRBV6-6 to TRBJ1-2; no clear D. The CDR3 has 13 amino acids. Trimming pared 5 bases from V and 4 bases from J, leaving 11 bases between. Germline CDR1 MNHNY, CDR2 SVGAGI (reference sequence). DNA of the CDR3: TGTGCCAGCAGTGACTGGCGGGCCTATGGCTACACCTTC. Amino acids: CASSDWRAYGYTF.

V gene TRBV4-1 combines with J gene TRBJ2-1; 9 positions agree with TRBD2. There are 17 residues in the CDR3. Germline CDR1 MGHRA, CDR2 YSYEKL. V was pared by 4 bases and J by 7 bases, with 14 bases of the junction left unmatched. The CDR3 DNA reads as TGCGCCAGCAGCCCCCTGCCTTCGAGCGGGAGGATGAATGAGCAGTTCTTC. As protein: CASSPLPSSGRMNEQFF.

This clone was found a few times. The chain is built from TRBV2 and TRBJ2-2; 7 bases are a match to TRBD1. Germline loops: CDR1 SNHLY, CDR2 FYNNEI. V lost 5 bases to trimming and J lost 7 bases; unmatched junction nucleotides: 4. The CDR3 contains 13 residues. CDR3 in amino acids: CASSRDRDGELFF. The CDR3 DNA sequence: TGTGCCAGCAGTAGGGACAGAGACGGGGAGCTGTTTTTT.

The V gene is TRBV6-1, the J gene TRBJ2-5, with D hard to call. The germline V gene encodes CDR1 MNHNS and CDR2 SASEGT. The V and J ends lost 3 bases and 5 bases respectively, with 16 bases between them. This CDR3 contains 15 residues. This CDR3 is CASSEPAGSGETQYF. The DNA of the CDR3 is TGTGCCAGCAGTGAGCCTGCCGGGTCTGGGGAGACCCAGTACTTC.

For the CDR3, the DNA is TGTGCCATTGTAGGTTTGTCGCAGGGGGCTGATGGCTACACCTTC. Translating it yields CAIVGLSQGADGYTF. This chain uses TRBV28 with TRBJ1-2, with 8 bases fitting TRBD1. V gave up 10 bases and J gave up 6 bases; unmatched junction bases: 16. The CDR3 length is 15 residues. In germline, CDR1 is MDHEN, CDR2 SYDVKM.